This T cell receptor beta chain comes out of a study of T cell responses to AZD1222 COVID-19 vaccine. TCRdb's table, derived via immunoSEQ multiplex PCR, lists solely in-frame clones and lacks some. The sample holds 150,000 to 200,000 clones; around 90% are singletons and the top ten take 1.5% to 2%. CDR1 is SEHNR and CDR2 is FQNEAQ in the germline V gene (reference sequence). The V and J ends lost 3 bases and 6 bases, in that order; junction bases with no gene match: 12. The CDR3 covers 16 residues. The sequences come from peripheral blood, collected on day 0 of AZD1222 vaccination. This clonotype originated in an adult in good health. V usage is TRBV7-9 and J usage is TRBJ1-1; 8 bases are a match to TRBD1. The chain's CDR3 is CASSLGRTGRGSEAFF. The CDR3 DNA reads TGTGCCAGCAGCTTGGGGCGGACAGGGAGGGGTTCTGAAGCTTTCTTT.